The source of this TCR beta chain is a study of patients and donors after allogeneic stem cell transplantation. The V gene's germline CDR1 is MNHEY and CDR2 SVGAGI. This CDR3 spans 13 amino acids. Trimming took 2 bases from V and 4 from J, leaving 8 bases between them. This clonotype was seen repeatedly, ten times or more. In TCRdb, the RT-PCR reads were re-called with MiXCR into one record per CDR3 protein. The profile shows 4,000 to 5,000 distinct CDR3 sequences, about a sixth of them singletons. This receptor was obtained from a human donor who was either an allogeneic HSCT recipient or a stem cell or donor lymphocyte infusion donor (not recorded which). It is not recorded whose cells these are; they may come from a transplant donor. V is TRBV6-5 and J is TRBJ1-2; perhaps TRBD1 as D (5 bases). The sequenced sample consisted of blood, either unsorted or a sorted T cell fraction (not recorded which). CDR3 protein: CASSYGGGYGYTF. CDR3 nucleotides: TGTGCCAGCAGTTACGGGGGGGGCTATGGCTACACCTTC.